This T cell receptor beta chain emerged from a study of blood T cells in healthy people across ages. Study-wide results and limits: Significant beta diversity loss was already apparent by age roughly 43, declining roughly linearly.

The V and J ends lost 3 bases and 2 bases respectively, with 10 bases between them. The CDR3 runs to 14 residues. This clonotype was observed a handful of times. Its matching antigen is unknown. With each sample, at least 6 micrograms of total RNA were extracted. Together with a sample-barcoded 5' primer, a J-beta primer mix was included in a second PCR lasting about 7 to 11 cycles. Individual samples furnished no less than 2.5 million CDR3-containing paired-end reads apiece. TCRdb processed the 5' RACE reads anew with MiXCR; each CDR3 protein has one entry. The sample records some 1.1 million distinct CDR3 sequences, under 40% being singletons.

The rearrangement uses TRBV12-3 or TRBV12-4 and TRBJ1-1, with D uncertain. This TCR came from a man between 18 and 29 years old in good health. Sequenced: blood. The CDR3, as DNA: TGTGCCAGCAGTTTTTCCCACGGCAACACTGAAGCTTTCTTT. Its protein product is CASSFSHGNTEAFF.